This is a list of T cell receptor beta chains from one sample in a study of technical replicates of blood from several donors. Here immunoSEQ multiplex PCR was the method, and the copy in TCRdb shows in-frame clones only, minus some. The table includes over 60,000 clones, roughly 89% detected once. The source material was PBMCs. The receptors here all came from a human donor in good health. Some clones in this sample may be carry-over from other donors' samples. CDR3s include the opening cysteine and the closing phenylalanine or tryptophan. The order of the fields is CDR3 DNA, CDR3 protein, V gene, clone size, J gene, D gene. D genes are given only for firm matches. The size of a clone is reported for some rows only, either as once, few or many, or as a class for expanded clones.

cdr3_nt: TGTGCCAGCAGTCCCGGGGGGAACATTCAGTACTTC; cdr3_aa: CASSPGGNIQYF; v_call: TRBV7-3; clone_size: NA; j_call: TRBJ2-4; d_call: TRBD2
cdr3_nt: TGCGCCAGCAGCGCGGGTGGGGATTTTAACTATGGCTACACCTTC; cdr3_aa: CASSAGGDFNYGYTF; v_call: TRBV5-1; clone_size: once; j_call: TRBJ1-2; d_call: NA
cdr3_nt: TGCGCCAGCAGCCAAGAGCGAGAGCGGGAGTTCCGAGAGACCCAGTACTTC; cdr3_aa: CASSQEREREFRETQYF; v_call: TRBV4-3; clone_size: NA; j_call: TRBJ2-5; d_call: TRBD2
cdr3_nt: TGTGCCAGCTCACCCGGGACTATTGATACGCAGTATTTT; cdr3_aa: CASSPGTIDTQYF; v_call: TRBV18; clone_size: NA; j_call: TRBJ2-3; d_call: TRBD2
cdr3_nt: TGCGCCAGCAGCCAGGGACAGTCCTACAATGAGCAGTTCTTC; cdr3_aa: CASSQGQSYNEQFF; v_call: TRBV5-1; clone_size: NA; j_call: TRBJ2-1; d_call: TRBD1
cdr3_nt: TGTGCCAGCACCCGAACGGGGTTCTTCAATCAGCCCCAGCATTTT; cdr3_aa: CASTRTGFFNQPQHF; v_call: TRBV5-8; clone_size: once; j_call: TRBJ1-5; d_call: NA
cdr3_nt: TGTGCCAGCACCCGCGCCGGGACTTACTCCTACAATGAGCAGTTCTTC; cdr3_aa: CASTRAGTYSYNEQFF; v_call: TRBV16; clone_size: NA; j_call: TRBJ2-1; d_call: NA
cdr3_nt: TGTGCCAGCAGCTTGTGGGGGGATCAGCCCCAGCATTTT; cdr3_aa: CASSLWGDQPQHF; v_call: TRBV5-8; clone_size: NA; j_call: TRBJ1-5; d_call: NA
cdr3_nt: TGTGCCAGCAGCTTAGCGTCAGGTACTGAAGCTTTCTTT; cdr3_aa: CASSLASGTEAFF; v_call: TRBV7-9; clone_size: once; j_call: TRBJ1-1; d_call: NA
cdr3_nt: TGTGCCAGCTCACCACAGGGGTTTGGCTACACCTTC; cdr3_aa: CASSPQGFGYTF; v_call: TRBV18; clone_size: NA; j_call: TRBJ1-2; d_call: NA
cdr3_nt: TGTGCCAGCAGCGGAGGGGGACAGGGACGAATAAGTAGCGGAAACACCGGGGAGCTGTTTTTT; cdr3_aa: CASSGGGQGRISSGNTGELFF; v_call: TRBV9; clone_size: NA; j_call: TRBJ2-2; d_call: TRBD1
cdr3_nt: TGTGCCGGCAGTGCTAACAGGGGGGGAAATGAGCAGTTCTTC; cdr3_aa: CAGSANRGGNEQFF; v_call: TRBV2; clone_size: once; j_call: TRBJ2-1; d_call: NA
cdr3_nt: TGTGCCAGCAGCTTGGGACAGTTCTATGGCTACACCTTC; cdr3_aa: CASSLGQFYGYTF; v_call: TRBV7-2; clone_size: NA; j_call: TRBJ1-2; d_call: TRBD1
cdr3_nt: TGTGCCAGCAGCCAGGAAAGTGGGGTTATAGCGGGGGGGGCCACAGATACGCAGTATTTT; cdr3_aa: CASSQESGVIAGGATDTQYF; v_call: TRBV4-2; clone_size: NA; j_call: TRBJ2-3; d_call: TRBD2
cdr3_nt: TGCGCCAGCAGCCAAGAGAACTATTCACCCCTCCACTTT; cdr3_aa: CASSQENYSPLHF; v_call: TRBV4-3; clone_size: NA; j_call: TRBJ1-6; d_call: NA
cdr3_nt: TGTGCCAGCAGCCCCATGACTGAAGCTTTCTTT; cdr3_aa: CASSPMTEAFF; v_call: TRBV11-2; clone_size: NA; j_call: TRBJ1-1; d_call: NA
cdr3_nt: TGTGCCAGCAGCTTAGACTATCTCAATGAGCAGTTCTTC; cdr3_aa: CASSLDYLNEQFF; v_call: TRBV7-2; clone_size: NA; j_call: TRBJ2-1; d_call: NA
cdr3_nt: TGTGCCAGCAGCCTCGTACAGGGGGCTCAAATGAACACTGAAGCTTTCTTT; cdr3_aa: CASSLVQGAQMNTEAFF; v_call: TRBV4-2; clone_size: once; j_call: TRBJ1-1; d_call: TRBD1
cdr3_nt: TGTGCCAGCAGCGTTGGGCAGCCAAGCTATGGCTACACCTTC; cdr3_aa: CASSVGQPSYGYTF; v_call: TRBV9; clone_size: NA; j_call: TRBJ1-2; d_call: NA
cdr3_nt: TGTGCCAGCAGTTACCCAGCGGGAGTTTTAACTGGGGAGCTGTTTTTT; cdr3_aa: CASSYPAGVLTGELFF; v_call: TRBV6-5; clone_size: NA; j_call: TRBJ2-2; d_call: TRBD2
cdr3_nt: TGTGCCAGTAGTATTGGAGGGGACAATTCACCCCTCCACTTT; cdr3_aa: CASSIGGDNSPLHF; v_call: TRBV19; clone_size: NA; j_call: TRBJ1-6; d_call: NA
cdr3_nt: TGCGCCAGCAGCCGAGGGGACAGCTACGAGCAGTACTTC; cdr3_aa: CASSRGDSYEQYF; v_call: TRBV5-1; clone_size: NA; j_call: TRBJ2-7; d_call: TRBD1
cdr3_nt: TGTGCCAGCAGTGGGGGGGACGCAACTAATGAAAAACTGTTTTTT; cdr3_aa: CASSGGDATNEKLFF; v_call: TRBV7-9; clone_size: NA; j_call: TRBJ1-4; d_call: NA